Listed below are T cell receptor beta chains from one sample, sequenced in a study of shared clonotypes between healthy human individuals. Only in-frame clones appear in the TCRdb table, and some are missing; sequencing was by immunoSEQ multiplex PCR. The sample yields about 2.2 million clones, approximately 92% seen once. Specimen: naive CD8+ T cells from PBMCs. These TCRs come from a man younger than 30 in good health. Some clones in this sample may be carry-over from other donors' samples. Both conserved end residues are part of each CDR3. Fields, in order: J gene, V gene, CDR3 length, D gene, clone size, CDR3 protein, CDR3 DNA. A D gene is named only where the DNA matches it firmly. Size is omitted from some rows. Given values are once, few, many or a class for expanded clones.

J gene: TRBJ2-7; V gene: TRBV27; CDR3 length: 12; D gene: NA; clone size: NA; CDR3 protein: CASRLHPYEQYF; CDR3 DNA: TGTGCCAGCAGGTTACACCCCTACGAGCAGTACTTC
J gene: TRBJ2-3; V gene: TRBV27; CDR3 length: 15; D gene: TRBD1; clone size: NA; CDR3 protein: CASSLRPGGADTQYF; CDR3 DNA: TGTGCCAGCAGTTTACGGCCAGGGGGCGCAGATACGCAGTATTTT
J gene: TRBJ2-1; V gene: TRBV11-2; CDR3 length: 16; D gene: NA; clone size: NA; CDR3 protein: CASRSRHPSSYNEQFF; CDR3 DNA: TGTGCCAGCAGGTCAAGACACCCGAGCTCCTACAATGAGCAGTTCTTC
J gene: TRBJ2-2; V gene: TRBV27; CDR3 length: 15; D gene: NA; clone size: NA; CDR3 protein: CASSLLIWGSGELFF; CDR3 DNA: TGTGCCAGCAGTTTATTAATATGGGGATCCGGGGAGCTGTTTTTT
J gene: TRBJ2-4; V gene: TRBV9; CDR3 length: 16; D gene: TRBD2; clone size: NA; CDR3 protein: CASSVSSGGAKNIQYF; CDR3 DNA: TGTGCCAGCAGCGTATCTAGCGGGGGAGCCAAAAACATTCAGTACTTC
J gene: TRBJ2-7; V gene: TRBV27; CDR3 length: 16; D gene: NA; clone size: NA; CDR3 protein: CASSPYQGSSSYEQYF; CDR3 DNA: TGTGCCAGCAGTCCATACCAGGGATCGAGCTCCTACGAGCAGTACTTC
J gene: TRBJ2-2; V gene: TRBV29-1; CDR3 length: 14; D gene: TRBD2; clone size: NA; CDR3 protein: CSVKREGRTGELFF; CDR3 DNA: TGCAGCGTCAAGCGGGAGGGCCGAACCGGGGAGCTGTTTTTT
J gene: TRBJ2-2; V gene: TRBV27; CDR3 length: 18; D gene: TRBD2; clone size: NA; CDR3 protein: CASSFQLAGGRNTGELFF; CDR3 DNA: TGTGCCAGCAGTTTCCAACTAGCGGGAGGGAGGAACACCGGGGAGCTGTTTTTT
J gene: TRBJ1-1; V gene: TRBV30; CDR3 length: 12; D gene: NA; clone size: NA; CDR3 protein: CALDTWNTEAFF; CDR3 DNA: TGTGCCTTGGACACCTGGAACACTGAAGCTTTCTTT
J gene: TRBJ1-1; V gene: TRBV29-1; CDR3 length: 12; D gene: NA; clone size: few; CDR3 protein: CRVRGMNTEAFF; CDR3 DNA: TGCAGGGTCCGGGGAATGAACACTGAAGCTTTCTTT
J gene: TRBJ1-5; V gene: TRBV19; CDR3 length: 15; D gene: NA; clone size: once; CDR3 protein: CASRPPGVGNQPQHF; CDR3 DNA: TGTGCCAGTAGACCTCCAGGGGTAGGCAATCAGCCCCAGCATTTT
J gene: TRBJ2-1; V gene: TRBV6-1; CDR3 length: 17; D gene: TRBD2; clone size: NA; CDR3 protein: CASSEAYITGGLHEQFF; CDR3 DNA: TGTGCCAGCAGTGAAGCTTACATCACGGGAGGGCTACATGAGCAGTTCTTC
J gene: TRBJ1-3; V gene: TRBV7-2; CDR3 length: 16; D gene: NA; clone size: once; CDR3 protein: CASSLGHPSSGNTIYF; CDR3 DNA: TGTGCCAGCAGCTTAGGACACCCTAGCTCTGGAAACACCATATATTTT
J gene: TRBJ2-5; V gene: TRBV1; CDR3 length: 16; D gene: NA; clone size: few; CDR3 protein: CTSSHRTLGQGRTQYF; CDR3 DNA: TGCACCAGCAGCCATAGGACCCTAGGGCAGGGAAGGACCCAGTACTTC
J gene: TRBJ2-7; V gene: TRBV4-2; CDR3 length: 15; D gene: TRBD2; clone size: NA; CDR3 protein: CASSQEAGGPYEQYF; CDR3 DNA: TGTGCCAGCAGCCAAGAAGCGGGAGGGCCCTACGAGCAGTACTTC
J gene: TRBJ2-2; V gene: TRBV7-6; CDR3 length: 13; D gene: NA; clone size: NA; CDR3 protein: CASSLGYTGELFF; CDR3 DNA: TGTGCCAGCAGCCTTGGCTACACCGGGGAGCTGTTTTTT
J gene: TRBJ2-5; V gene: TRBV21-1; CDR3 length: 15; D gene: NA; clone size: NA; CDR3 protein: CASSKAGDRQETQYF; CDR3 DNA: TGTGCCAGCAGCAAAGCGGGGGACAGACAAGAGACCCAGTACTTC
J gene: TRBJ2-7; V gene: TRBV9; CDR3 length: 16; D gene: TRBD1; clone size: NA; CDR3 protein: CASSEGTAGLTYEQYF; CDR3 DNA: TGTGCCAGCAGCGAAGGGACAGCAGGCTTAACCTACGAGCAGTACTTC
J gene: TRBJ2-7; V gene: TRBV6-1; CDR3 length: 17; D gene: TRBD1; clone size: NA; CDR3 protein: CASSEASGTGGPYEQYF; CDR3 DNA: TGTGCCAGCAGTGAAGCATCCGGGACAGGGGGTCCCTACGAGCAGTACTTC
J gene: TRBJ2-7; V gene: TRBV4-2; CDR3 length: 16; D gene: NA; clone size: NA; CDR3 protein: CASSQEMPGLAYEQYF; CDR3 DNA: TGTGCCAGCAGCCAAGAGATGCCGGGGTTGGCCTACGAGCAGTACTTC
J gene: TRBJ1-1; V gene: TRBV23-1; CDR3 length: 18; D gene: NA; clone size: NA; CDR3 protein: CASSHPRREGSSNTEAFF; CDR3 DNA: TGCGCCAGCAGTCATCCCCGTAGGGAGGGCTCATCGAACACTGAAGCTTTCTTT
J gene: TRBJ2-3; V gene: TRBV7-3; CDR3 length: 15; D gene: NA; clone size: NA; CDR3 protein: CASTPYGSITDTQYF; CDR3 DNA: TGTGCCAGCACCCCGTACGGGTCGATAACAGATACGCAGTATTTT
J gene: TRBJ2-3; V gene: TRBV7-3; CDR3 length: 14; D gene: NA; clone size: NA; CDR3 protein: CASSLAGMTDTQYF; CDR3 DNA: TGTGCCAGCAGCTTAGCGGGCATGACAGATACGCAGTATTTT
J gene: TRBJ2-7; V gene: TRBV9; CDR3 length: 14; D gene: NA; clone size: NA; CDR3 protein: CASSVGVGSYEQYF; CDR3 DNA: TGTGCCAGCAGCGTAGGGGTTGGATCTTACGAGCAGTACTTC
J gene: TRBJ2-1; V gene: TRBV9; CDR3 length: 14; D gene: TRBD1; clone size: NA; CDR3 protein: CASSVGGTGFEQFF; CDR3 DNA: TGTGCCAGCAGCGTAGGAGGGACAGGGTTTGAGCAGTTCTTC
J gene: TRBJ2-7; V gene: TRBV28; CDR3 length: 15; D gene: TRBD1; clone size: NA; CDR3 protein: CAGGWGDRELSEQYF; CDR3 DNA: TGTGCCGGCGGGTGGGGGGACAGGGAGTTGAGCGAGCAGTACTTC
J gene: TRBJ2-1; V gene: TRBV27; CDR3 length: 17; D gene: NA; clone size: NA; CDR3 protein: CASSLSPGGSSYNEQFF; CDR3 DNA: TGTGCCAGCAGTTTATCCCCCGGTGGAAGCTCCTACAATGAGCAGTTCTTC
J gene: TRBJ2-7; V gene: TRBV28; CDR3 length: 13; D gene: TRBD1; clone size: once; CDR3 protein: CAVQGQSNYEQYF; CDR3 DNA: TGTGCCGTACAGGGACAGAGCAACTACGAGCAGTACTTC
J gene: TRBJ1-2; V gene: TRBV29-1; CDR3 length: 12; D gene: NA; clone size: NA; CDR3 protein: CSVDPQTYGYTF; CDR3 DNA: TGCAGCGTAGATCCACAGACCTATGGCTACACCTTC
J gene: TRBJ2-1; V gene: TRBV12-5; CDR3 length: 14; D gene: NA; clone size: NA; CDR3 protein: CASVYPGPHMEQFF; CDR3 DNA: TGTGCTAGTGTTTACCCGGGCCCCCACATGGAGCAGTTCTTC
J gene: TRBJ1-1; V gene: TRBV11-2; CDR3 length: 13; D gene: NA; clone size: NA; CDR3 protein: CASSLWVNTEAFF; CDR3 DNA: TGTGCCAGCAGCTTATGGGTGAACACTGAAGCTTTCTTT
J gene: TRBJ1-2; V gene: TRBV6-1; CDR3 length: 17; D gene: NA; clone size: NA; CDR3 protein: CASSEDRLPSPNYGYTF; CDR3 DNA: TGTGCCAGCAGTGAAGACAGGCTCCCATCCCCTAACTATGGCTACACCTTC
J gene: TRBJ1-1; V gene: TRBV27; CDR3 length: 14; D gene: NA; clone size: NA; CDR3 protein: CASSAIPRGGEAFF; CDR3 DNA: TGTGCCAGCAGTGCTATCCCACGAGGCGGTGAAGCTTTCTTT
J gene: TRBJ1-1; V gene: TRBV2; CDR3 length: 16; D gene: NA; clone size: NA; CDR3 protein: CASSEDYSFMNTEAFF; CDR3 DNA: TGTGCCAGCAGTGAAGACTACAGCTTCATGAACACTGAAGCTTTCTTT
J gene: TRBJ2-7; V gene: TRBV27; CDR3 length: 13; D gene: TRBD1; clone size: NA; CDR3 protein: CASSLRQGYEQYF; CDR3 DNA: TGTGCCAGCAGTCTACGACAGGGCTACGAGCAGTACTTC
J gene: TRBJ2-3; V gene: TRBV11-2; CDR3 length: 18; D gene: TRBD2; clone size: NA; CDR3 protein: CASSLGRPLAGSTDTQYF; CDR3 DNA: TGTGCCAGCAGCTTAGGCCGTCCTCTAGCGGGGAGCACAGATACGCAGTATTTT
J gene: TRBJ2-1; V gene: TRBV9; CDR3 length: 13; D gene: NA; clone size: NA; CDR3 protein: CASSALIPYEQFF; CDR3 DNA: TGTGCCAGCAGCGCCCTCATCCCATATGAGCAGTTCTTC
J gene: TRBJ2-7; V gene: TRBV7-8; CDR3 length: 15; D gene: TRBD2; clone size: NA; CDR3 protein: CASSLGTTYGYEQYF; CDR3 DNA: TGTGCCAGCAGCCTCGGGACTACCTACGGGTACGAGCAGTACTTC
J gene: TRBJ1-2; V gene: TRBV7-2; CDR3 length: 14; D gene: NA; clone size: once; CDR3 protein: CASSLVARVYGYTF; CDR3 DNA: TGTGCCAGCAGCTTAGTGGCCAGGGTCTATGGCTACACCTTC
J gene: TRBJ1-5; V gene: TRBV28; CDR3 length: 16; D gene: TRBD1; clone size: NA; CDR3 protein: CASSLWAGGVNQPQHF; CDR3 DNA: TGTGCCAGCAGTTTATGGGCAGGGGGCGTCAATCAGCCCCAGCATTTT
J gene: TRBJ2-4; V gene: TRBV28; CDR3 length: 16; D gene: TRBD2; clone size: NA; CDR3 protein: CAIGSKRESAKNIQYF; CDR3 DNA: TGTGCCATCGGCTCGAAGCGGGAGTCGGCCAAAAACATTCAGTACTTC
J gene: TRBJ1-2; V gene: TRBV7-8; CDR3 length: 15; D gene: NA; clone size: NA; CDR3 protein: CASSVGVGSFYGYTF; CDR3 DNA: TGTGCCAGCAGCGTAGGAGTGGGCAGCTTCTATGGCTACACCTTC
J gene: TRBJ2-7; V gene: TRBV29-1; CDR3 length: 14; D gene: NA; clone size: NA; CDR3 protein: CSAIGGTKLYEQYF; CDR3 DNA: TGCAGCGCCATAGGGGGTACCAAGCTCTACGAGCAGTACTTC
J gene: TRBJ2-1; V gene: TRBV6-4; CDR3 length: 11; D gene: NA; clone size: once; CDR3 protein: CASSAGGEQFF; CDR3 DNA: TGTGCCAGCAGTGCGGGCGGTGAGCAGTTCTTC
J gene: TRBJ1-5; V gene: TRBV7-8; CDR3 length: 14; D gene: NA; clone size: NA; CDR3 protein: CASSLSANTGAQHF; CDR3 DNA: TGTGCCAGCAGCTTATCGGCTAACACCGGGGCCCAGCATTTT
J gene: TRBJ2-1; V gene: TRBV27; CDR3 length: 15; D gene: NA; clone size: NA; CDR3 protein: CASSFGGDSYNEQFF; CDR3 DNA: TGTGCCAGCAGTTTCGGGGGCGACTCCTACAATGAGCAGTTCTTC
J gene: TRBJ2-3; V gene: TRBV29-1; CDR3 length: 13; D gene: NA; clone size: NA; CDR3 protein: CSVDGLITDTQYF; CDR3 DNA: TGCAGCGTTGACGGCTTAATAACAGATACGCAGTATTTT
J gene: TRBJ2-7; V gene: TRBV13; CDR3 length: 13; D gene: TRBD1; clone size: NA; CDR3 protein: CASSFNRGYEQYF; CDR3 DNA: TGTGCCAGCAGCTTCAACAGGGGGTACGAGCAGTACTTC
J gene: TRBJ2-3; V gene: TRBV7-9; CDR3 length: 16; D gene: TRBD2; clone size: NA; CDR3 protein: CASSLSIAGGTDTQYF; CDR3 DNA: TGTGCCAGCAGCTTATCTATAGCGGGGGGCACAGATACGCAGTATTTT
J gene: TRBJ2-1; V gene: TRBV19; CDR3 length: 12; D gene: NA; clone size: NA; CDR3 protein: CASSLNYNEQFF; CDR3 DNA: TGTGCCAGTAGCCTCAACTACAATGAGCAGTTCTTC
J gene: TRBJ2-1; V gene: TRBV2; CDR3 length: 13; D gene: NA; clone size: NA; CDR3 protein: CASSEAVYNEQFF; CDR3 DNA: TGTGCCAGCAGTGAAGCCGTCTACAATGAGCAGTTCTTC
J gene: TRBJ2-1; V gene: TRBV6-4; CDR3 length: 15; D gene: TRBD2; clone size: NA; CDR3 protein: CASSVSSGRDNEQFF; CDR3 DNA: TGTGCCAGCAGTGTCTCTAGCGGGAGAGACAATGAGCAGTTCTTC
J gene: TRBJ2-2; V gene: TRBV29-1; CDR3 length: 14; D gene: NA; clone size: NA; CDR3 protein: CSVVIRENTGELFF; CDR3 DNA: TGCAGCGTTGTCATCAGGGAGAACACCGGGGAGCTGTTTTTT
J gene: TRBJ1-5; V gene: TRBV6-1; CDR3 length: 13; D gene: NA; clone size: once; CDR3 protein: CASRVAVNQPQHF; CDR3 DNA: TGTGCCAGCAGGGTAGCTGTTAATCAGCCCCAGCATTTT
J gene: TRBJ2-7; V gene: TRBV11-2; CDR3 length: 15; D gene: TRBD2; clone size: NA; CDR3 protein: CASSPGSSGSYEQYF; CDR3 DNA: TGTGCCAGCAGCCCAGGTTCTAGCGGGAGTTACGAGCAGTACTTC
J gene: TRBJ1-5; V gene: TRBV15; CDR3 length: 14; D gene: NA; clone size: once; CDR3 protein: CATSRASFNQPQHF; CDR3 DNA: TGTGCCACCAGCAGAGCCAGTTTTAATCAGCCCCAGCATTTT
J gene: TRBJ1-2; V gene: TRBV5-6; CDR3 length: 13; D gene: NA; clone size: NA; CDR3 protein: CASRGDLAFGYTF; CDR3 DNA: TGTGCCAGCAGGGGTGATTTGGCCTTCGGCTACACCTTC
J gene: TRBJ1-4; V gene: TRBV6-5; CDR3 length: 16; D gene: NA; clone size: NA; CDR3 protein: CASSSRQPPTNEKLFF; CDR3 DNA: TGTGCCAGCAGTTCCCGACAGCCTCCAACTAATGAAAAACTGTTTTTT
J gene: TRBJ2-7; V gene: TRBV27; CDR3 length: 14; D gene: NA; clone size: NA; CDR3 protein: CASSFFSSSYEQYF; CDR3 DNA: TGTGCCAGCAGTTTCTTTAGTAGCTCCTACGAGCAGTACTTC
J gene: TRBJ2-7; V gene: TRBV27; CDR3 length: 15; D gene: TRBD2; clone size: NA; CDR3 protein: CASSPRLAESYEQYF; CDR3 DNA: TGTGCCAGCAGTCCCCGACTAGCGGAGTCCTACGAGCAGTACTTC